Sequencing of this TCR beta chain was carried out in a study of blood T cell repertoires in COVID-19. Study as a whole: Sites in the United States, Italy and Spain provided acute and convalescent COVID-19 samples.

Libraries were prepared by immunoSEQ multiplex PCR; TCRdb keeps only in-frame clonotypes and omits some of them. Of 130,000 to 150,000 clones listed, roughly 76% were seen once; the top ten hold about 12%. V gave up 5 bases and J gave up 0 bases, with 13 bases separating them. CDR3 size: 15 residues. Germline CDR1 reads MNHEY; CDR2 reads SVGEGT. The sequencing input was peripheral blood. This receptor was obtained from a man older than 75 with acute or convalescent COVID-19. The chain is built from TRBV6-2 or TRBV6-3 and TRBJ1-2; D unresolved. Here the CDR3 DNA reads TGTGCCAGCAGTCGTGGGCAACCTCCTAACTATGGCTACACCTTC. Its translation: CASSRGQPPNYGYTF.